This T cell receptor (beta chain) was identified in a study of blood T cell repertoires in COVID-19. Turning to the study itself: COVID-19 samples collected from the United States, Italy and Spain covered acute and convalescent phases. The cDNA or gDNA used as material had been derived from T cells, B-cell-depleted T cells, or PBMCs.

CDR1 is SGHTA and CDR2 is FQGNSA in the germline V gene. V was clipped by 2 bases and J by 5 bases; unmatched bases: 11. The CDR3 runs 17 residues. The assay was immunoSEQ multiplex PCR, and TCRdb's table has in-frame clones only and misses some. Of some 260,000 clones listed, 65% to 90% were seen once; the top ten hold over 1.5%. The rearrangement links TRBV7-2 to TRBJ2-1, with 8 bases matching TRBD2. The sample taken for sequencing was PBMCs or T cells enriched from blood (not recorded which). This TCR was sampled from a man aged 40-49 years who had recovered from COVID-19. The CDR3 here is CASSLIPLSGANNEQFF. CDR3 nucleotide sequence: TGTGCCAGCAGCTTAATCCCGCTTAGCGGGGCAAACAATGAGCAGTTCTTC.